A single sample gave rise to the 20 T cell receptor beta chains below, sequenced in a study of blood T cells in healthy people across ages. Alongside a J-beta primer mix, a sample-barcoded 5' primer served in a second PCR lasting about 7 to 12 cycles. TCRdb re-called the 5' RACE reads with MiXCR, one entry per CDR3 protein. This table has 650,000 or so distinct CDR3 sequences, more than 45% appearing once. The material sequenced was blood. The receptor set was obtained from a woman of 80 years or more in good health.

In this sample, this clonotype turned up a few times. This chain uses TRBV2 with TRBJ2-3; TRBD1 matches 9 bases. Trimming cost V 0 bases and J 2 bases; bases outside gene matches: 12. This CDR3 has 19 residues. Germline V gene lookup returns CDR1 SNHLY and CDR2 FYNNEI. The CDR3 is CASSEAGTGWVEDTDTQYF. CDR3 sequence (DNA): TGTGCCAGCAGTGAAGCCGGGACAGGGTGGGTGGAGGACACAGATACGCAGTATTTT.

Concerning this clonotype itself: One base away lies a much larger clone, so this may be a sequencing read error. J is TRBJ2-7 and V is TRBV9, with D possibly TRBD2 on 5 matching bases. The CDR3 runs to 15 residues. Trimming pared 0 bases from V and 7 bases from J, leaving 17 bases between. Germline CDR1 and CDR2: SGDLS and YYNGEE. CDR3 sequence: CASSVAGEGYNEQYF. The CDR3 DNA is TGTGCCAGCAGCGTAGCCGGGGAAGGCTACAATGAGCAGTACTTC. Based on the CDR3 plus reference TRBV9 and TRBJ2-7, the full variable domain is DSGVTQTPKHLITATGQRVTLRCSPRSGDLSVYWYQQSLDQGLQFLIQYYNGEERAKGNILERFSAQQFPDLHSELNLSSLELGDSALYFCASSVAGEGYNEQYFGPGTRLTVT.

This clonotype occurred once. A much more abundant neighbour one base away suggests this may be a read error. The chain employs TRBV10-3 and TRBJ2-5; TRBD1 matches 7 bases. The J call is doubtful: the DNA matches TRBJ2-7 better. Germline CDR1 reads ENHRY; CDR2 reads SYGVKD. The CDR3 contains 14 residues. The CDR3 sequence: CATTPGATGLEQYF. The CDR3 nucleotides read TGTGCCACCACTCCCGGTGCGACAGGGCTCGAGCAGTACTTC.

This clonotype has a single count. The chain employs TRBV20-1 and TRBJ2-4, with D perhaps TRBD2 (6 bases). Germline V lookup: CDR1 DFQATT, CDR2 SNEGSKA (reference sequence). The CDR3 covers 15 residues. Trimming removed 5 bases at V and 0 bases at J, with 14 bases between. The CDR3: CSAPVADLAKNIQYF. The DNA for the CDR3 is TGCAGTGCTCCTGTAGCGGACCTAGCCAAAAACATTCAGTACTTC.

This clonotype has a handful of counts. The V gene is TRBV9, the J gene TRBJ2-3, with D possibly TRBD1 on 6 matching bases. The CDR3 sequence is 13 residues long. The V gene's germline CDR1 is SGDLS and CDR2 YYNGEE. Trimming removed 6 bases from V and 2 bases from J, with 10 bases in between. DNA of the CDR3: TGTGCCAGCAACAGGGTATTCACAGATACGCAGTATTTT. Its translation is CASNRVFTDTQYF.

The V call is TRBV15, the J call TRBJ2-1; a weak D match, TRBD1 (6 bases). Trimming cost V 1 base and J 6 bases, with 16 bases left between them. The CDR3 runs 16 residues. The V gene's germline CDR1 is LNHNV and CDR2 YYDKDF (reference sequence). The CDR3: CATSRVGHDEVNEQFF. The CDR3 DNA reads TGTGCCACCAGCAGAGTGGGACACGACGAAGTCAATGAGCAGTTCTTC. The full variable domain, rest sourced from reference TRBV15 and TRBJ2-1, is DAMVIQNPRYQVTQFGKPVTLSCSQTLNHNVMYWYQQKSSQAPKLLFHYYDKDFNNEADTPDNFQSRRPNTSFCFLDIRSPGLGDTAMYLCATSRVGHDEVNEQFFGPGTRLTVL.

About this clonotype itself: A clone one base away is much larger, so this may be a read error. The chain uses TRBV2 and TRBJ1-2; 7 nucleotides match TRBD1. Unmatched junction bases numbered 8, after V lost 7 bases and J lost 9 bases. The CDR3 sequence is 12 residues long. CDR1 and CDR2 from the germline V gene are SNHLY and FYNNEI. CDR3 residues: CASTQTGYSYTF. In DNA, the CDR3 is TGTGCCAGCACCCAGACAGGGTATAGCTACACCTTC. Filled out from reference TRBV2 and TRBJ1-2, the complete variable domain reads EPEVTQTPSHQVTQMGQEVILRCVPISNHLYFYWYRQILGQKVEFLVSFYNNEISEKSEIFDDQFSVERPDGSNFTLKIRSTKLEDSAMYFCASTQTGYSYTFGSGTRLTVV.

The chain links TRBV4-1 to TRBJ2-1; D tentatively fits TRBD1 or TRBD2 (6 bases each). This CDR3 comprises 17 residues. V was shortened by 0 bases and J by 3 bases, with 15 bases between the two germline ends. CDR1 and CDR2 from the germline V gene are MGHRA and YSYEKL. CDR3 sequence reads: CASSQDVGGQVYNEQFF. DNA of the CDR3: TGCGCCAGCAGCCAAGATGTGGGGGGCCAGGTCTACAATGAGCAGTTCTTC.

The V and J genes are TRBV2 and TRBJ2-7; D tentatively fits TRBD1 or TRBD2 (5 bases each). Germline V CDR1 and CDR2: SNHLY, FYNNEI. The CDR3 extends over 13 amino acids. Trimming stripped 8 bases from V and 6 bases from J, with 17 bases between. Written as DNA, the CDR3 is TGTGCCAGCCGGGGCTTCGCCCTCGGCGAGCAGTACTTC. Protein product: CASRGFALGEQYF.

As for this clonotype: A read error may be the cause here, since a much bigger clone is one base away. The chain links TRBV4-2 to TRBJ1-2; D is undetermined. This CDR3 region has 12 residues. Germline loops: CDR1 LGHNA, CDR2 YNFKEQ. With 8 bases removed from V and 13 bases from J, the gap between germline ends came to 20 bases. Here the CDR3 reads CASSYSGHVATF. The DNA of the CDR3 is TGTGCCAGCTCATACTCGGGTCATGTCGCCACCTTC.

This clonotype was counted ten times or more. V and J are TRBV7-9 and TRBJ2-3; D possibly corresponds to TRBD2 (6 bases). The germline gives CDR1 SEHNR, CDR2 FQNEAQ (reference sequence). V gave up 4 bases and J gave up 2 bases, with 13 bases separating them. The CDR3 contains 15 residues. The CDR3 spells CASSSAGPFTDTQYF. The DNA of the CDR3 is TGTGCCAGCAGCTCAGCGGGTCCTTTCACAGATACGCAGTATTTT.

V is TRBV3-1 and J is TRBJ2-2, with D maybe TRBD2 (5 bases). This CDR3 has 15 amino acids. Germline CDR1 LGHDT, CDR2 YNNKEL (reference sequence). V was clipped by 0 bases and J by 8 bases, with 13 bases between them. In DNA form, the CDR3 reads TGTGCCAGCAGCCAAGATGCGGCTAGCCGGGGGGAGCTGTTTTTT. Translated, it gives CASSQDAASRGELFF.

A remark on this clonotype: Possible read error: a much larger clone is one base away. The chain uses TRBV5-1 and TRBJ2-1, with 8 bases fitting TRBD1. The CDR3 is 16 residues long. CDR1 is SGHRS, CDR2 YFSETQ, per germline. The DNA for the CDR3 is TGCGCCAGCAGCCCGGGGGACAGGTCAACCTACTATGAGCAGTTCTTC. Translated: CASSPGDRSTYYEQFF.

The chain is built from TRBV10-1 and TRBJ2-6; no reliable D call. CDR3 size: 15 residues. Germline V gene sequence: CDR1 WNHNN, CDR2 SYGVQD (reference sequence). V lost 3 bases and J lost 0, with 6 bases in between. The CDR3 loop is CASSDFDSGANVLTF. In DNA, the CDR3 is TGCGCCAGCAGTGATTTCGACTCTGGGGCCAACGTCCTGACTTTC.

Worth noting for this clonotype: A read error may produce the germline difference seen at one junction end. The chain carries TRBV5-1 and TRBJ2-3; TRBD1 might be the D (5 bases). Germline CDR1 SGHRS, CDR2 YFSETQ. This CDR3 region has 14 residues. The chain's CDR3 is CASSLSSGTDTQYF. The CDR3 DNA follows: TGTGCCAGCAGCTTAAGCTCAGGGACAGATACGCAGTATTTT.

In the case of this clonotype: This may be a read error, as it is one base from a much larger clone. The chain couples TRBV12-3 or TRBV12-4 to TRBJ2-1; the match to TRBD1 covers 9 bases. The J call is doubtful: the DNA matches TRBJ2-7 better. This CDR3 comprises 15 residues. Here the CDR3 reads CASRTGTGSYNEQYF. The CDR3 DNA reads as TGTGCCAGCAGAACCGGGACAGGGTCCTACAATGAGCAGTACTTC.

This clonotype was recorded a few times. The V call is TRBV10-3, the J call TRBJ1-2; D might be TRBD1 (5 bases). The CDR3 runs to 16 residues. Germline values: CDR1 ENHRY, CDR2 SYGVKD. The V end lost 4 bases, the J end lost 6 bases, and 21 bases lay between the germline ends. The CDR3 reads CAISGQPLSLRDGYTF. The CDR3 DNA reads as TGTGCCATCAGTGGACAGCCGCTGAGTCTAAGGGATGGCTACACCTTC.

The chain recombines TRBV11-2 with TRBJ2-3; no clear D. Germline V CDR1 and CDR2: SGHAT, FQNNGV. This CDR3 contains 12 residues. The V end was cut by 7 bases, the J end by 6 bases, with 11 bases between. CDR3 coding DNA: TGTGCCAGCAACTTTCGTACGGATACGCAGTATTTT. As protein: CASNFRTDTQYF.

A word on this clonotype: It may be a read error: a sequence one base away is much more abundant. V gene TRBV11-2 combines with J gene TRBJ2-7, with TRBD2 as a possible D gene (5 bases). The CDR3 is 14 amino acids. Germline assignment: CDR1 SGHAT and CDR2 FQNNGV. V lost 1 base, J lost 12 bases, and 19 bases lay in between. CDR3 protein: CASSLATWGETLYF. The CDR3 DNA reads TGTGCCAGCAGCTTAGCCACGTGGGGAGAGACCCTGTACTTC.

In regard to this clonotype: At one boundary the junction diverges from the germline segment, which might be a read error. The V gene is TRBV20-1, the J gene TRBJ2-3; a possible D gene is TRBD2 (5 bases). The CDR3 has 17 residues. The germline CDR1 and CDR2 sequences are DFQATT and SNEGSKA (reference sequence). This chain's CDR3 is CSARADGITLIADAQYF. The CDR3 nucleotides are TGCAGTGCTAGAGCAGACGGGATTACCTTAATTGCAGATGCGCAGTATTTT.